Listed here are 5 T cell receptor beta chains from one sample, sequenced in a study of blood T cell repertoires in COVID-19. Sequenced by immunoSEQ multiplex PCR; TCRdb stores in-frame clones only, minus some. The table includes under 300,000 clones, 70% to 90% detected once. The sample taken for sequencing was peripheral blood. The receptors originated from a woman in her 30s with active or convalescent COVID-19.

V usage is TRBV6-6 and J usage is TRBJ1-1, with 8 bases fitting TRBD1. The CDR3 covers 16 residues. The ends lost 6 bases at V and 1 base at J; junction bases unmatched: 10. Germline assignment: CDR1 MNHNY and CDR2 SVGAGI (reference sequence). This CDR3 is CASSRVPTGGNTEAFF. Written as DNA, the CDR3 is TGTGCCAGCAGCCGCGTCCCCACAGGGGGGAACACTGAAGCTTTCTTT.

V usage is TRBV6-5 and J usage is TRBJ2-7, with 7 bases matching TRBD2. The germline V gene has CDR1 MNHEY and CDR2 SVGAGI. V lost 4 bases, J lost 2 bases, and 2 bases stayed unmatched. The CDR3 consists of 13 residues. This CDR3 reads CASSWTRTYEQYF. CDR3 in DNA: TGTGCCAGCAGTTGGACTAGGACCTACGAGCAGTACTTC.

The rearrangement joins TRBV3-1 (or the pseudogene TRBV3-2) to TRBJ1-5; 8 bases agree with TRBD1. Losses at the gene ends were 5 bases for V and 6 bases for J; bases not matched to a gene: 9. Germline CDR1 LGHDT, CDR2 YNNKEL (reference sequence). The CDR3 is 15 amino acids. CDR3 amino acids: CASSFGQGSAQPQHF. CDR3 bases: TGTGCCAGCAGCTTCGGACAGGGCTCGGCTCAGCCCCAGCATTTT.

The chain links TRBV18 to TRBJ1-1, with 8 bases identical to TRBD1. In germline, CDR1 is KGHSH, CDR2 LQKENI. The V and J ends lost 2 bases and 4 bases, in that order; junction bases with no gene match: 6. CDR3 size: 15 residues. The CDR3 spells CASSPEITGGTEAFF. In DNA, the CDR3 is TGTGCCAGCTCACCAGAAATCACAGGGGGCACTGAAGCTTTCTTT.

This chain joins TRBV10-3 and TRBJ1-3; 8 bases agree with TRBD1. The CDR3 has 15 residues. V was pared by 11 bases and J by 4 bases, with 13 bases of the junction left unmatched. Per the germline V gene, CDR1 is ENHRY and CDR2 is SYGVKD. CDR3 sequence reads: CASRQGLTGGNTIYF. CDR3 coding DNA: TGTGCCTCAAGACAGGGGTTGACGGGAGGAAACACCATATATTTT.